This T cell receptor beta chain appears in the sequencing data of a study of human T cells and chemical hapten exposure. This clonotype was found a few times. The germline CDR1 and CDR2 sequences are KGHSH and LQKENI. CDR3 size: 14 residues. V was pared by 3 bases and J by 6 bases, with 5 bases of the junction left unmatched. Time point indicated: patch test 2, 6 weeks after DPC sensitization. The treatment is: therapeutic diphenylcyclopropenone sensitization with weekly scalp DPC. TCRdb used MiXCR to reprocess the RACE reads, holding one entry per CDR3 protein. The table has roughly 120,000 distinct CDR3 sequences, 9% to 9.5% seen once; the top ten hold about 3.4%.

Specimen: whole blood, collected in connection with sensitization to the hapten diphenylcyclopropenone (DPC). V is TRBV18 and J is TRBJ1-5; 7 bases map to TRBD1. The clonotype comes from a woman in her thirties or forties with alopecia areata. Some clones in this sample may be carry-over from other donors' samples. In DNA, the CDR3 is TGTGCCAGCTCACCCGGGACAGAAGTTCAGCCCCAGCATTTT. Translating it yields CASSPGTEVQPQHF.